A selection of T cell receptor beta chains follows, all from one sample in a study of cytomegalovirus exposure and HLA in healthy donors. TCRdb's table, derived via immunoSEQ multiplex PCR, lists solely in-frame clones and lacks some. Among about 110,000 clones listed, under 80% were seen once. Sequenced sample: PBMCs. These receptors originate from a man aged 55 to 69 in good health and CMV-seronegative. CDR3s include the opening cysteine and the closing phenylalanine or tryptophan. The D gene is left open where the match is weak. Clone size, where shown, is once, few, many, or a class for clones that have expanded.

>TRBD1|TRBV4-3|TRBJ1-3|-
CASSQDGTGYSGNTIYF
TGCGCCAGCAGCCAAGATGGGACAGGGTACTCTGGAAACACCATATATTTT
>TRBD1|TRBV10-3|TRBJ1-1|-
CAISELQGTTEAFF
TGTGCCATCAGTGAGTTACAGGGGACCACTGAAGCTTTCTTT
>-|TRBV7-2|TRBJ1-4|-
CASSLSQGGGEKLFF
TGTGCCAGCAGCTTAAGTCAGGGAGGAGGAGAAAAACTGTTTTTT
>-|TRBV2|TRBJ1-5|-
CASSDRVGNQPQHF
TGTGCCAGCAGTGACAGGGTCGGCAATCAGCCCCAGCATTTT
>-|TRBV4-3|TRBJ1-1|few
CASSLTEGTEAFF
TGCGCCAGCAGCCTCACGGAGGGCACTGAAGCTTTCTTT
>TRBD2|TRBV10-3|TRBJ2-1|-
CAISRGLAGGQSSYNEQFF
TGTGCCATCAGTAGGGGACTAGCGGGGGGCCAGAGCTCCTACAATGAGCAGTTCTTC
>TRBD2|TRBV6-5|TRBJ2-3|few
CASRGVAGGPDTQYF
TGTGCCAGCAGGGGGGTAGCGGGGGGCCCAGATACGCAGTATTTT
>-|TRBV11-2|TRBJ2-3|-
CASSLLTSWADTQYF
TGTGCCAGCAGTCTACTTACTAGCTGGGCAGATACGCAGTATTTT
>-|TRBV14|TRBJ1-2|-
CASSLQPGVGGYTF
TGTGCCAGCAGCTTACAACCGGGGGTCGGTGGCTACACCTTC
>-|TRBV7-3|TRBJ1-1|-
CASSDPGAKNTEAFF
TGTGCCAGCAGCGACCCAGGGGCCAAGAACACTGAAGCTTTCTTT
>-|TRBV19|TRBJ1-5|once
CASRERSPNQPQHF
TGTGCCAGTAGGGAGAGGTCCCCGAATCAGCCCCAGCATTTT
>-|TRBV5-6|TRBJ1-5|-
CASSLGPDQPQHF
TGTGCCAGCAGCTTGGGTCCTGATCAGCCCCAGCATTTT
>-|TRBV28|TRBJ1-3|-
CASSLPGNTIYF
TGTGCCAGCAGTCTACCCGGAAACACCATATATTTT
>-|TRBV27|TRBJ1-4|-
CASRGQSKNEKLFF
TGTGCCAGCAGAGGACAGAGCAAAAATGAAAAACTGTTTTTT
>-|TRBV18|TRBJ1-1|-
CASSPPPLGDYNTEAFF
TGTGCCAGCTCACCACCGCCCCTGGGGGACTACAACACTGAAGCTTTCTTT
>TRBD1|TRBV6-5|TRBJ1-2|few
CASRQGASGYTF
TGTGCCAGCAGACAGGGGGCCAGTGGCTACACCTTC
>-|TRBV30|TRBJ1-1|-
CAFGVSTPNTEAFF
TGTGCCTTCGGAGTAAGTACACCGAACACTGAAGCTTTCTTT
>-|TRBV7-2|TRBJ2-2|-
CASSPGQRGNTGELFF
TGTGCCAGCAGCCCAGGCCAACGGGGGAACACCGGGGAGCTGTTTTTT
>TRBD1|TRBV6-6|TRBJ2-1|-
CASSYSRGTGYNEQFF
TGTGCCAGCAGTTACTCGAGAGGGACAGGGTACAATGAGCAGTTCTTC
>TRBD1|TRBV5-4|TRBJ2-7|-
CASSSNRGSYEQYF
TGTGCCAGCAGCTCAAACAGGGGCTCCTACGAGCAGTACTTC
>TRBD1|TRBV7-9|TRBJ2-5|few
CASSKARTGVRETQYF
TGTGCCAGCAGTAAAGCTCGGACAGGGGTGAGGGAGACCCAGTACTTC
>-|TRBV7-2|TRBJ1-3|-
CASSLYAGRIYF
TGTGCCAGCAGCTTATATGCAGGCCGGATATATTTT
>TRBD1|TRBV4-3|TRBJ2-2|once
CASSQVRGTNTGELFF
TGCGCCAGCAGCCAAGTCAGGGGGACCAACACCGGGGAGCTGTTTTTT
>-|TRBV7-9|TRBJ1-1|-
CASSLRGIGGTEAFF
TGTGCCAGCAGCTTACGGGGGATCGGTGGTACTGAAGCTTTCTTT
>-|TRBV4-2|TRBJ2-3|-
CASSHPASGADTQYF
TGTGCCAGCAGCCACCCAGCATCGGGGGCAGATACGCAGTATTTT
>TRBD2|TRBV10-3|TRBJ2-1|once
CAISERGGGSYNEQFF
TGTGCCATCAGTGAGCGGGGCGGGGGATCCTACAATGAGCAGTTCTTC
>TRBD2|TRBV5-1|TRBJ2-1|once
CASSAGTSGGTTQQFF
TGCGCCAGCAGCGCCGGGACTAGCGGGGGGACCACCCAGCAGTTCTTC
>-|TRBV18|TRBJ1-3|-
CASSPNWGQGSGNTIYF
TGTGCCAGCTCACCGAACTGGGGCCAGGGGTCTGGAAACACCATATATTTT
>-|TRBV7-2|TRBJ1-1|few
CASSPQWGVSTEAFF
TGTGCCAGCAGCCCGCAGTGGGGGGTGAGCACTGAAGCTTTCTTT
>TRBD1|TRBV7-6|TRBJ1-4|once
CASSRGTGGMANEKLFF
TGTGCCAGCAGCCGAGGGACAGGGGGCATGGCTAATGAAAAACTGTTTTTT
>-|TRBV5-5|TRBJ2-5|few
CASSLGGPETQYF
TGTGCCAGCAGCTTGGGGGGGCCTGAGACCCAGTACTTC
>-|TRBV18|TRBJ1-2|few
CASSPQGVDGYTF
TGTGCCAGCTCGCCACAGGGAGTAGATGGCTACACCTTC
>TRBD1|TRBV5-1|TRBJ2-6|-
CASSSGDRVSGANVLTF
TGCGCCAGCAGCTCAGGGGACAGGGTGTCCGGGGCCAACGTCCTGACTTTC
>-|TRBV18|TRBJ2-6|-
CASSPYSGANVLTF
TGTGCCAGCTCACCCTACTCTGGGGCCAACGTCCTGACTTTC
>-|TRBV9|TRBJ1-2|-
CASSPGGRGDYGYTF
TGTGCCAGCAGCCCCGGGGGGAGGGGGGACTATGGCTACACCTTC
>TRBD2|TRBV11-2|TRBJ2-3|-
CASSAHFAGGTDTQYF
TGTGCCAGCAGCGCCCACTTCGCGGGAGGCACAGATACGCAGTATTTT
>-|TRBV2|TRBJ2-1|-
CASSEGWPGNEQFF
TGTGCCAGCAGTGAAGGATGGCCAGGCAATGAGCAGTTCTTC
>-|TRBV6-5|TRBJ1-5|-
CASRDQGSNQPQHF
TGTGCCAGCAGGGACCAGGGAAGCAATCAGCCCCAGCATTTT
>TRBD2|TRBV11-2|TRBJ2-5|once
CASSPLAGNQETQYF
TGTGCCAGCAGCCCCTTAGCGGGGAACCAAGAGACCCAGTACTTC
>-|TRBV5-4|TRBJ1-2|-
CASSFPGQGVDKGSGYTF
TGTGCCAGCAGCTTCCCGGGACAAGGAGTTGATAAGGGGTCGGGCTACACCTTC
>-|TRBV5-1|TRBJ2-7|once
CASSFIDRSYEQYF
TGCGCCAGCAGCTTCATTGACAGGTCCTACGAGCAGTACTTC
>-|TRBV7-3|TRBJ2-1|-
CASSSSGETWFF
TGTGCCAGCAGCTCCTCCGGGGAGACGTGGTTCTTC
>-|TRBV7-6|TRBJ2-1|-
CASSPLAGLAYNEQFF
TGTGCCAGCAGCCCCTTGGCGGGGTTAGCCTACAATGAGCAGTTCTTC
>TRBD1|TRBV6-5|TRBJ1-5|-
CASTRRQGSQPQHF
TGTGCCAGCACTCGAAGACAGGGGTCTCAGCCCCAGCATTTT
>-|TRBV5-4|TRBJ2-7|few
CASSLAGGGTYEQYF
TGTGCCAGCAGCTTGGCCGGCGGGGGCACCTACGAGCAGTACTTC
>-|TRBV5-1|TRBJ2-2|-
CASSLSANTGELFF
TGCGCCAGCAGCTTATCAGCGAACACCGGGGAGCTGTTTTTT
>TRBD1|TRBV19|TRBJ1-1|-
CASSIRTGGLNTEAFF
TGTGCCAGTAGTATCCGGACAGGAGGTTTGAACACTGAAGCTTTCTTT
>-|TRBV18|TRBJ1-4|-
CASSRGVNEKLFF
TGTGCCAGCTCCCGGGGGGTGAATGAAAAACTGTTTTTT
>TRBD1|TRBV30|TRBJ2-1|-
CAWAWGQYNEQFF
TGTGCCTGGGCGTGGGGACAGTACAATGAGCAGTTCTTC
>TRBD1|TRBV6-1|TRBJ1-4|-
CASSAQGAGEKLFF
TGTGCCAGCAGTGCACAGGGGGCAGGGGAAAAACTGTTTTTT
>-|TRBV7-7|TRBJ2-5|-
CASSLAGSQETQYF
TGTGCCAGCAGCTTGGCCGGGAGCCAAGAGACCCAGTACTTC
>TRBD1|TRBV5-1|TRBJ2-5|-
CASSLGTTGEETQYF
TGCGCCAGCAGCTTGGGGACAACAGGGGAGGAGACCCAGTACTTC
>-|TRBV28|TRBJ1-3|-
CASSAGSKGNTIYF
TGTGCCAGCAGTGCGGGATCTAAAGGAAACACCATATATTTT
>TRBD2|TRBV28|TRBJ2-2|-
CASSLKRGDPNTGELFF
TGTGCCAGCAGTTTGAAGCGGGGGGATCCTAACACCGGGGAGCTGTTTTTT
>TRBD1|TRBV5-1|TRBJ1-1|-
CASSPDRGRGTEAFF
TGCGCCAGCAGCCCAGACAGGGGGCGTGGGACTGAGGCTTTCTTT